The 17 T cell receptor beta chains given below trace back to one sample, sequenced in a study of blood T cell repertoires in COVID-19. Sequencing used immunoSEQ multiplex PCR; TCRdb keeps in-frame clones, though not all of them. Here the sample spans approximately 210,000 clones, around 76% being singletons. Sequenced material: PBMCs or T cells enriched from blood (not recorded which). Source of these receptors: a woman between 45 and 65 years old with acute COVID-19.

The chain uses TRBV3-1 (or the pseudogene TRBV3-2) and TRBJ1-2, with a weak D call TRBD1 (6 bases). Between the trimmed V and J ends, which lost 4 bases and 6 bases, there was a span of 18 bases. Germline V lookup: CDR1 LGHDT, CDR2 YNNKEL (reference sequence). The CDR3 has 15 residues. CDR3 coding DNA: TGTGCCAGCAGCCGAAGTTCTGGAAGGGGGAATGGCTACACCTTC. It encodes CASSRSSGRGNGYTF.

Only one count was recorded for this clone. V and J are TRBV3-1 (or the pseudogene TRBV3-2) and TRBJ2-1; tentative D call: TRBD2 (6 bases). Germline loops: CDR1 LGHDT, CDR2 YNNKEL (reference sequence). V shed 0 bases and J shed 0 bases, with 12 bases lying between them. The CDR3 is 17 residues long. CDR3 nucleotide sequence: TGTGCCAGCAGCCAAGAGGTGGCGGGGTCCTCCTACAATGAGCAGTTCTTC. Protein: CASSQEVAGSSYNEQFF.

V and J are TRBV24-1 and TRBJ2-5; D is perhaps TRBD2 (6 bases). Germline V lookup: CDR1 KGHDR, CDR2 SFDVKD. V lost 4 bases, J lost 3 bases, and 11 bases lay in between. This CDR3 is built from 14 residues. CDR3 coding DNA: TGTGCCACCAGTGAATCCGGGAGTAAAGAGACCCAGTACTTC. This sequence encodes CATSESGSKETQYF.

The V and J genes are TRBV6-5 and TRBJ1-1; D perhaps matches TRBD1 (6 bases). The CDR3 runs to 14 residues. V shed 7 bases and J shed 5 bases, with 17 bases lying between them. Germline V gene lookup returns CDR1 MNHEY and CDR2 SVGAGI. The CDR3 here is CASNLVTGRTEAFF. Written as DNA, the CDR3 is TGTGCCAGCAATCTCGTCACAGGGCGGACTGAAGCTTTCTTT.

The chain has TRBV7-2 and TRBJ2-3; a weak D match, TRBD1 (5 bases). The CDR3 sequence is 15 residues long. V lost 8 bases and J 4 bases, leaving 19 bases between the germline ends. Germline lookup yields CDR1 SGHTA and CDR2 FQGNSA. The CDR3 DNA follows: TGTGCCAGCGGGGTAGGGGCGATCCCGCCAGATACGCAGTATTTT. As protein: CASGVGAIPPDTQYF.

The DNA for the CDR3 is TGTGCCAGCAGAAAAGGCGACAGGGGAAGCTCTGGGGCCAACGTCCTGACTTTC. Translating gives CASRKGDRGSSGANVLTF. This chain uses TRBV13 with TRBJ2-6; 8 nucleotides align to TRBD1. The CDR3 spans 18 residues. CDR1 is PRHDT and CDR2 is FYEKMQ in the germline V gene (reference sequence). V shed 6 bases and J 0 bases; nucleotides not matched to a gene: 10.

The chain recombines TRBV6-5 with TRBJ1-3; 8 positions match TRBD1. Trimming took 6 bases from V and 6 from J; bases not matched to a gene: 10. Germline V gives CDR1 MNHEY, CDR2 SVGAGI. The CDR3 runs 15 residues. This chain's CDR3 is CASRFGRGQINTIYF. The CDR3 DNA follows: TGTGCCAGCAGGTTCGGCAGGGGGCAAATAAACACCATATATTTT.

The chain carries TRBV3-1 (or the pseudogene TRBV3-2) and TRBJ2-5; tentatively, D is TRBD2 (6 bases). CDR1 is LGHDT, CDR2 YNNKEL, per germline (reference sequence). Trimming shortened V by 4 bases and J by 5 bases, and 14 bases separated the two germline ends. The CDR3 is 14 amino acids. This CDR3 is CASSPGASAETQYF. In DNA, the CDR3 is TGTGCCAGCAGCCCGGGAGCTAGCGCGGAGACCCAGTACTTC.

The chain joins TRBV7-2 to TRBJ1-4, with 7 bases identical to TRBD1. V lost 1 base to trimming and J lost 2 bases; unmatched junction nucleotides: 4. CDR1 and CDR2 from the germline V gene are SGHTA and FQGNSA. This CDR3 has 16 residues. This CDR3 reads CASSLGARGTNEKLFF. CDR3 DNA: TGTGCCAGCAGCTTAGGAGCCAGGGGGACTAATGAAAAACTGTTTTTT.

The chain joins TRBV28 to TRBJ1-1; possibly TRBD1 for D (5 bases). The CDR3 has 14 residues. Germline loops: CDR1 MDHEN, CDR2 SYDVKM. The ends were cut back, 8 bases at V and 4 bases at J, with 17 bases in the middle. CDR3 DNA sequence: TGTGCCAGCGGCCTAGCCCAGGGACTCACTGAAGCTTTCTTT. This sequence encodes CASGLAQGLTEAFF.

The chain joins TRBV5-5 to TRBJ1-6; 8 bases are a match to TRBD1. The CDR3 covers 16 residues. Germline CDR1 is SGHKS and CDR2 is YYEKEE (reference sequence). Trimming cost V 4 bases and J 7 bases; bases outside gene matches: 10. The CDR3 DNA reads as TGTGCCAGCAGCCCGGGTCCAGGGGGCAGAAATTCACCCCTCCACTTT. As protein: CASSPGPGGRNSPLHF.

The sample holds a few counts of this clone. The chain recombines TRBV11-2 with TRBJ2-3, with 12 bases that match TRBD2. The CDR3 sequence is 18 residues long. Germline assignment: CDR1 SGHAT and CDR2 FQNNGV. V shed 5 bases, J shed 7 bases, and the junction held 16 bases outside the gene matches. CDR3 sequence (DNA): TGTGCCAGCAGCCCCCGCCCCCTTTCTAGCGGGGGGGCAAATACGCAGTATTTT. It specifies CASSPRPLSSGGANTQYF.

The chain links TRBV19 to TRBJ1-6; 8 bases are shared with TRBD1. V was clipped by 6 bases and J by 8 bases; unmatched bases: 6. CDR3 size: 14 residues. Germline CDR1 is LNHDA and CDR2 is SQIVND (reference sequence). CDR3 protein: CASSRTGTDSPLHF. In DNA, the CDR3 is TGTGCCAGTAGCAGGACAGGGACCGATTCACCCCTCCACTTT.

V is TRBV4-3 and J is TRBJ2-1; 7 bases line up with TRBD1. V trimming: 2 bases; J trimming: 3 bases; junction bases outside the gene matches: 7. CDR1 LGHNA and CDR2 YSLEER come from the germline V gene. CDR3 length equals 16 residues. The CDR3 DNA follows: TGCGCCAGCAGCCAATTAACCGGGACAGTCTACAATGAGCAGTTCTTC. Its protein is CASSQLTGTVYNEQFF.

The V call is TRBV6-5, the J call TRBJ1-6; TRBD1 is a possible D gene (6 bases). There are 15 residues in the CDR3. Trimming removed 6 bases from V and 8 bases from J, with 17 bases in between. Germline V lookup: CDR1 MNHEY, CDR2 SVGAGI. The DNA for the CDR3 is TGTGCCAGCAGATCGACAGGTCGGAGAGATTCACCCCTCCACTTT. It encodes CASRSTGRRDSPLHF.

This sequence joins TRBV5-1 and TRBJ2-1; D might be TRBD1 (6 bases). V lost 2 bases and J 3 bases, leaving 18 bases between the germline ends. The CDR3 is made up of 17 amino acids. Germline assignment: CDR1 SGHRS and CDR2 YFSETQ. The CDR3 nucleotides are TGCGCCAGCAGCTTCGGTCTCGGAGACAGGATCTACAATGAGCAGTTCTTC. It translates to CASSFGLGDRIYNEQFF.

CDR3 protein: CASSFAGINNSPLHF. The CDR3 bases are TGTGCCAGCAGCTTCGCCGGGATCAATAATTCACCCCTCCACTTT. This rearrangement joins TRBV7-2 to TRBJ1-6; D unresolved. The CDR3 runs to 15 residues. The V end was cut by 3 bases, the J end by 5 bases, with 11 bases between. CDR1 is SGHTA and CDR2 is FQGNSA in the germline V gene.